This T cell receptor (beta chain) was recorded in a study of low-dose radiotherapy and immunotherapy resistance in tumors. J lost 1 base, V lost 2 bases, and 2 bases had no gene match. This CDR3 is 15 amino acids long. Time point indicated: after trial treatment. The sample's treatment: LDRT plus nivolumab, ipilimumab, low-dose cyclophosphamide and aspirin (RACIN trial). Ipilimumab, nivolumab, aspirin, low-dose cyclophosphamide and low-dose radiotherapy were administered to donors. First-strand cDNA relied on TRAV- and TRBV-specific primers spanning alpha and beta chains. A roughly 20-cycle PCR with a constant-region primer and V-primer adapter amplified TCRs. Each CDR3 protein is one row after TCRdb ran MiXCR on the reads. In the table there are roughly 30,000 distinct CDR3 sequences, roughly 49% of which are singletons.

This sequence was found in a male donor with gallbladder cancer. The rearrangement uses TRBV12-3 or TRBV12-4 and TRBJ2-1; 7 nucleotides agree with TRBD2. This specimen consisted of PBMCs, obtained after low-dose radiotherapy plus immunotherapy. The CDR3 DNA follows: TGTGCCAGCAGTTTACTAGCGGAATCCTACAATGAGCAGTTCTTC. Protein sequence: CASSLLAESYNEQFF.